This paragraph covers one T cell receptor beta chain sequence. Authors' processing steps: Amplifying reference gene primers gave estimates of nucleated cell counts. The data were produced by immunoSEQ multiplex PCR, yet TCRdb's version contains in-frame clones alone and is incomplete. Clonal size and the V and J genes are those of that table, whereas D and trimming came from the DNA. The data show 250,000 to 300,000 clones, 80% to 90% seen once. The sample comes from a study of blood T cell repertoires in COVID-19. Turning to the study itself: From the United States, Italy and Spain came samples of acute and convalescent COVID-19. T cells, B-cell-depleted T cells, or PBMCs provided the cDNA or gDNA that served as material.

The ends lost 1 base at V and 7 bases at J; junction bases unmatched: 3. CDR3 length equals 15 residues. CDR1 is MNHNS and CDR2 is SASEGT in the germline V gene. Clinical histories supplied by participants themselves formed the basis of cohort assignment. Sequences were obtained from PBMCs or T cells enriched from blood (not recorded which). This TCR was recovered from a man aged 30 to 45 with acute COVID-19. V is TRBV6-1 and J is TRBJ1-5, with 11 bases aligning to TRBD1. CDR3 amino acids: CASSEGTGGGQPQHF. The CDR3 coding sequence is TGTGCCAGCAGTGAAGGGACAGGGGGCGGCCAGCCCCAGCATTTT.